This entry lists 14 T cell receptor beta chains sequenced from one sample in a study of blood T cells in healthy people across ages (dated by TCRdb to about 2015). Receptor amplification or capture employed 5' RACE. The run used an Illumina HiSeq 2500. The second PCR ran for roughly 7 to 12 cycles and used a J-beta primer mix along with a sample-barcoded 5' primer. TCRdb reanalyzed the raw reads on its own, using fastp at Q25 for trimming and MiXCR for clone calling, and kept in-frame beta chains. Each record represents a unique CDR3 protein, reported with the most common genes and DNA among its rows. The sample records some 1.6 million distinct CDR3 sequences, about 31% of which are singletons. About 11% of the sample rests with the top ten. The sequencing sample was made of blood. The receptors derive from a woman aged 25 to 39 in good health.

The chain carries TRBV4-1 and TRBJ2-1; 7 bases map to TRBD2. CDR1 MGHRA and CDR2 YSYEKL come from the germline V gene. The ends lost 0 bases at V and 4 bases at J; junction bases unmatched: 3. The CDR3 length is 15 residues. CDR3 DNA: TGCGCCAGCAGCCAAGACAGCGGGATATACAATGAGCAGTTCTTC. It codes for CASSQDSGIYNEQFF.

The CDR3 coding sequence is TGCAGTGCTAGAAACTTACTAGCGGTACTCGCCGATACGCAGTATTTT. This sequence encodes CSARNLLAVLADTQYF. The chain employs TRBV20-1 and TRBJ2-3; 8 bases map to TRBD2. Per the germline V gene, CDR1 is DFQATT and CDR2 is SNEGSKA (reference sequence). The CDR3 runs to 16 residues. The V segment lost 2 bases and the J segment 6 bases; nucleotides outside the gene matches: 13.

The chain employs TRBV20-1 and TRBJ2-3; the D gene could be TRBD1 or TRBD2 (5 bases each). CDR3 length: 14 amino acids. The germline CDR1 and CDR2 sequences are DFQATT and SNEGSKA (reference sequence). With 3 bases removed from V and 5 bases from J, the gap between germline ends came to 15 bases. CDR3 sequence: CSARTLGELDTQYF. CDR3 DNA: TGCAGTGCTAGGACCCTAGGGGAGTTAGATACGCAGTATTTT.

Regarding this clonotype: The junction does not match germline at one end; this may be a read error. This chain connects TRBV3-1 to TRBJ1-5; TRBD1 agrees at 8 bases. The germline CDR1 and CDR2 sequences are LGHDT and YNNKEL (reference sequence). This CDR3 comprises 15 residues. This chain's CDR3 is CASSQAGGINQPRHF. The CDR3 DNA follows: TGTGCCAGCAGCCAAGCAGGGGGCATCAATCAGCCCCGGCATTTT.

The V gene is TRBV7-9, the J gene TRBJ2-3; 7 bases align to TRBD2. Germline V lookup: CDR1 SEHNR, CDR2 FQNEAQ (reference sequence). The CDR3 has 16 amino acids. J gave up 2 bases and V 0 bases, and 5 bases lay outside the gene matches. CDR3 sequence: CASSLAARGSTDTQYF. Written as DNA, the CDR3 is TGTGCCAGCAGCTTAGCGGCGCGGGGGTCCACAGATACGCAGTATTTT.

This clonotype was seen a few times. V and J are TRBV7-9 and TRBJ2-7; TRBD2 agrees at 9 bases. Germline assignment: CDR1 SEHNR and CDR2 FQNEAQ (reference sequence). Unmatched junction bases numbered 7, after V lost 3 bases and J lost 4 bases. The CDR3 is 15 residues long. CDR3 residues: CASSLGAGGDYEQYF. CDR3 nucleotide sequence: TGTGCCAGCAGCTTGGGAGCGGGGGGTGATTACGAGCAGTACTTC.

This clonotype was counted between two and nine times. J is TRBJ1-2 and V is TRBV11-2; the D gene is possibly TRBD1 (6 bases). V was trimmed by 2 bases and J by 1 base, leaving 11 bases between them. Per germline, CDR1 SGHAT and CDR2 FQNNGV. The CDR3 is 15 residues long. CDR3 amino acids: CASSLLGQINYGYTF. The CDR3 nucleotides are TGTGCCAGCAGCTTATTAGGACAGATTAACTATGGCTACACCTTC.

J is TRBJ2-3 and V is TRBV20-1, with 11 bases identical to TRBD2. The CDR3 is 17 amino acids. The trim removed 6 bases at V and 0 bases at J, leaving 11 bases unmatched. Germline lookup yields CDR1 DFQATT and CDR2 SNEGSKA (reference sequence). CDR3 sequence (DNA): TGCAGTGCCACCACTAGCGGGAGTACCAGGAGCACAGATACGCAGTATTTT. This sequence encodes CSATTSGSTRSTDTQYF.

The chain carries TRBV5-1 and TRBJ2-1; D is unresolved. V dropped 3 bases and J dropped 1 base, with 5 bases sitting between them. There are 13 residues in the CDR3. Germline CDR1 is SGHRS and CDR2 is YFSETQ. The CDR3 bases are TGCGCCAGCAGCTGGCCGTCCTACAATGAGCAGTTCTTC. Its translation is CASSWPSYNEQFF.

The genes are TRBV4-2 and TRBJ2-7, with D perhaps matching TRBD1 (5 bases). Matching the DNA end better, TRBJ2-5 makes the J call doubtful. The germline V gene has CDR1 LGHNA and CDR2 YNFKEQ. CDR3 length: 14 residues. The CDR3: CASSSRVNQETQYF. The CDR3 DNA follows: TGTGCCAGCAGTAGCAGGGTCAACCAAGAGACCCAGTACTTC.

CDR3 loop: CASSLREDHEQYF. DNA for the CDR3: TGTGCCAGCAGTTTACGGGAAGACCACGAGCAGTACTTC. V is TRBV27 and J is TRBJ2-7; possibly TRBD2 for D (5 bases). This CDR3 has 13 amino acids. The germline V gene has CDR1 MNHEY and CDR2 SMNVEV (reference sequence). V gave up 2 bases and J gave up 5 bases, with 10 bases separating them.

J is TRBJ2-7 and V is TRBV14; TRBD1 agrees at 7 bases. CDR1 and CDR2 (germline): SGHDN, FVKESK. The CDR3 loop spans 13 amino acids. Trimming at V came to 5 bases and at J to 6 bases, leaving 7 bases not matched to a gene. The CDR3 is CASSVLTGSEQYF. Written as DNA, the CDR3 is TGTGCCAGCAGCGTATTGACAGGGTCCGAGCAGTACTTC.

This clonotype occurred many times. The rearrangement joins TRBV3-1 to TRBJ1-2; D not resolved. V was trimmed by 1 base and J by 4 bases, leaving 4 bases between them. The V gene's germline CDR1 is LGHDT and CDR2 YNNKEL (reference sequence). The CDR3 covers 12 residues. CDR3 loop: CASSQGTYGYTF. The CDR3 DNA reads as TGTGCCAGCAGCCAAGGGACCTATGGCTACACCTTC.

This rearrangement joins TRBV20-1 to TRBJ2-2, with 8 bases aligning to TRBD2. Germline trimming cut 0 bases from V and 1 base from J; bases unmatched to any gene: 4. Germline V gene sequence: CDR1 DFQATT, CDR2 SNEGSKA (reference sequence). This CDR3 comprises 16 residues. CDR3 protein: CSARDPTSGNTGELFF. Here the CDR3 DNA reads TGCAGTGCTAGAGATCCAACTAGCGGGAACACCGGGGAGCTGTTTTTT.